Listed below are T cell receptor beta chains from one sample, sequenced in a study of blood T cell repertoires in COVID-19. The assay was immunoSEQ multiplex PCR, and TCRdb's table has in-frame clones only and misses some. This table holds about 200,000 clones, about nine tenths found once. The material sequenced was peripheral blood. These receptors originate from a man aged 55 to 69 who had recovered from COVID-19. The CDR3 runs from the conserved cysteine through the conserved F or W. D genes are given only for firm matches. Expanded clones get a size class; other rows say once, few or many, or leave the size out.

D | size | J | V | DNA | CDR3
. | once | TRBJ1-3 | TRBV29-1 | TGCAGCGTTGAAGTTCGGGGTGTCGGTGGAAACACCATATATTTT | CSVEVRGVGGNTIYF
TRBD1 | . | TRBJ1-4 | TRBV5-6 | TGTGCCAGCAGCGTGCCGGGACAGGGTGTTGAAAAACTGTTTTTT | CASSVPGQGVEKLFF
. | . | TRBJ1-1 | TRBV5-1 | TGCGCCAGCATGTCGACGGGTAACACTGAAGCTTTCTTT | CASMSTGNTEAFF
. | . | TRBJ1-2 | TRBV5-6 | TGTGCCAGCAGCCCGAACTGGAACTATGGCTACACCTTC | CASSPNWNYGYTF
. | . | TRBJ1-5 | TRBV19 | TGTGCCAGTAGAGGCGGAGGGAACAATCAGCCCCAGCATTTT | CASRGGGNNQPQHF
. | . | TRBJ2-2 | TRBV4-3 | TGCGCCAGCAGCCAAGTCGCCGGGGAGCTGTTTTTT | CASSQVAGELFF
TRBD1 | . | TRBJ1-2 | TRBV11-2 | TGTGCCAGCAGCCCCGAGGGGGCGGGTGGCTACACCTTC | CASSPEGAGGYTF
TRBD2 | . | TRBJ2-3 | TRBV10-3 | TGTGCCATCAGTGAGACTAGCGGCACGCAGTATTTT | CAISETSGTQYF
TRBD2 | few | TRBJ2-7 | TRBV9 | TGTGCCAGCAGCGTAGACCCAGCGGGAGAGGGCGAGCAGTACTTC | CASSVDPAGEGEQYF
. | . | TRBJ2-5 | TRBV19 | TGTGCCAGTAGCTCAGAAGAGACCCAGTACTTC | CASSSEETQYF
. | . | TRBJ1-3 | TRBV6-2/TRBV6-3 | TGTGCCAGCAGTTACCCCCTCACACAGGGCCCTAGGAACACCATATATTTT | CASSYPLTQGPRNTIYF
TRBD1 | few | TRBJ1-2 | TRBV19 | TGTGCCAGTAGTCTGGCGGGACAGGGAGGAGGCTACACCTTC | CASSLAGQGGGYTF
. | . | TRBJ1-2 | TRBV19 | TGTGCCAGTAGTATAGTCCGGGAAACGCGGGATGGCTACACCTTC | CASSIVRETRDGYTF
. | . | TRBJ2-7 | TRBV28 | TGTGCCAGCACACCTCCGGGACAACCCTTTGAGCAGTACTTC | CASTPPGQPFEQYF
. | . | TRBJ2-7 | TRBV18 | TGTGCCAGCTCATCGGCAGGGCGCACGTACGAGCAGTACTTC | CASSSAGRTYEQYF
TRBD1 | . | TRBJ1-2 | TRBV9 | TGTGCCAGCAGCGCGAGTGGCCGGGGACAGAACTATGGCTACACCTTC | CASSASGRGQNYGYTF
. | few | TRBJ1-1 | TRBV3-1/TRBV3-2 | TGTGCCAGCAGCCAAGTGGGGGGACTTCACGCTTTCTTT | CASSQVGGLHAFF
TRBD2 | . | TRBJ2-7 | TRBV7-9 | TGTGCCAGCAGCTTAAAGGCTGGGCTAGCGGGAATATACGAGCAGTACTTC | CASSLKAGLAGIYEQYF
TRBD1 | . | TRBJ2-7 | TRBV28 | TGTGCCAGCAGCGACAGACAGGGGATTGTTTCGAGCGAGCAGTACTTC | CASSDRQGIVSSEQYF